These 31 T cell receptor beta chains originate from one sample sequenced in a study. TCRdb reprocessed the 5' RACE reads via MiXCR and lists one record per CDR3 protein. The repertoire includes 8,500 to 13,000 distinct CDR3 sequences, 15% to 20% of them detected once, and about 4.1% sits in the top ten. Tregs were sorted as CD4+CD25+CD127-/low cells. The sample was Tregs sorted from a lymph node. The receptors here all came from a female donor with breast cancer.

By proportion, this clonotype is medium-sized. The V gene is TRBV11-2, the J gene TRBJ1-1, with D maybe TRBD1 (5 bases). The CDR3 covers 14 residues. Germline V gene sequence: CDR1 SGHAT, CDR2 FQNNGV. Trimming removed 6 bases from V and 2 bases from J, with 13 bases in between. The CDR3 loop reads CASSPGLENTEAFF. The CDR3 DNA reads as TGTGCCAGCAGTCCAGGGTTGGAAAACACTGAAGCTTTCTTT. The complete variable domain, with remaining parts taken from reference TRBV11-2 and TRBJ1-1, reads EAGVAQSPRYKIIEKRQSVAFWCNPISGHATLYWYQQILGQGPKLLIQFQNNGVVDDSQLPKDRFSAERLKGVDSTLKIQPAKLEDSAVYLCASSPGLENTEAFFGQGTRLTVV.

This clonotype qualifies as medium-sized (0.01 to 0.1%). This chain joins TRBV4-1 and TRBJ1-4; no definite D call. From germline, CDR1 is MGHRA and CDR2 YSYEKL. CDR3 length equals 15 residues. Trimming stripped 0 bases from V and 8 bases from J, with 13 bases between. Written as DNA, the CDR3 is TGCGCCAGCAGCCAAGAGGGCGGCGATTTAGAAAAACTGTTTTTT. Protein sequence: CASSQEGGDLEKLFF.

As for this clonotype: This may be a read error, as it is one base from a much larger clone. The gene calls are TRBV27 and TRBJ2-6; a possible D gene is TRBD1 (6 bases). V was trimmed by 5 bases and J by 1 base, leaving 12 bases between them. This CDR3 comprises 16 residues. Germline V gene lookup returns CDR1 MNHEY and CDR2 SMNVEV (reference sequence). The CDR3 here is CASSENRVSGANVLTF. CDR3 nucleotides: TGTGCCAGCAGTGAAAACAGGGTTTCTGGGGCCAACGTCCTGACTTTC.

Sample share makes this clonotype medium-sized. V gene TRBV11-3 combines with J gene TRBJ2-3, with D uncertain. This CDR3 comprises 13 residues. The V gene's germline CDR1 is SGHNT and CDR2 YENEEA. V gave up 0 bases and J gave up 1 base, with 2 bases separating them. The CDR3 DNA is TGTGCCAGCAGCTTAGAGGGCACAGATACGCAGTATTTT. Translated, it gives CASSLEGTDTQYF.

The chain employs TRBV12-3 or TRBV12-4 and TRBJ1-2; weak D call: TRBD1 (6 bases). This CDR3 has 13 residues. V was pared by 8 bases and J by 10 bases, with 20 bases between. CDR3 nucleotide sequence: TGTGCCAGCCGCCCAGAGGGGGGCTTTGACTACACCTTC. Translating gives CASRPEGGFDYTF.

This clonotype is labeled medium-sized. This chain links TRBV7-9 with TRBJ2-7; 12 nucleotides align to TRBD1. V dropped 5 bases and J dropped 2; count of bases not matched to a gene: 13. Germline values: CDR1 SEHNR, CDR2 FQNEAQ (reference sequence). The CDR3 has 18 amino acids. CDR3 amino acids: CASSTGQGARSPTYEQYF. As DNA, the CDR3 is TGTGCCAGCAGCACGGGACAGGGGGCGCGGAGCCCGACCTACGAGCAGTACTTC.

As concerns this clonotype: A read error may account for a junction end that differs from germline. CDR3 amino acids: CVSSTRGGETQYF. CDR3 DNA: TGTGTCAGCTCTACTAGAGGGGGAGAGACCCAGTACTTC. The rearrangement links TRBV18 to TRBJ2-5; perhaps TRBD1 as D (6 bases). This CDR3 comprises 13 residues. Germline V gene lookup returns CDR1 KGHSH and CDR2 LQKENI.

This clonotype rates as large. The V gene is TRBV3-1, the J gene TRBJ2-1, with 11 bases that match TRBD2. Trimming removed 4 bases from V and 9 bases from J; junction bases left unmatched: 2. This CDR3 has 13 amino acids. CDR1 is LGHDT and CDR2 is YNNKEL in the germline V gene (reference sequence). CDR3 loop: CASSRGTSGEQFF. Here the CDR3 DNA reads TGTGCCAGCAGCCGCGGGACTAGCGGTGAGCAGTTCTTC.

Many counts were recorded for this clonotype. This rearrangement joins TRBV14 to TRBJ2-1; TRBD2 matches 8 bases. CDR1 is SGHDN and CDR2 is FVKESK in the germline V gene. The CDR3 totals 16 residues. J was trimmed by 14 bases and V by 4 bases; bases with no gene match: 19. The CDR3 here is CASSRRLAGVPLIKFF. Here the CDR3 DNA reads TGTGCCAGCAGCCGCAGGCTAGCGGGTGTGCCTTTAATCAAGTTCTTC.

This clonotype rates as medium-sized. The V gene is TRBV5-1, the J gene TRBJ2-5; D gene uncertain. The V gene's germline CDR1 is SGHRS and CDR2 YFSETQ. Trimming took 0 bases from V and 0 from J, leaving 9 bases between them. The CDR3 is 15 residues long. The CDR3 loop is CASSLGISYQETQYF. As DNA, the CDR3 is TGCGCCAGCAGCTTGGGTATATCGTACCAAGAGACCCAGTACTTC.

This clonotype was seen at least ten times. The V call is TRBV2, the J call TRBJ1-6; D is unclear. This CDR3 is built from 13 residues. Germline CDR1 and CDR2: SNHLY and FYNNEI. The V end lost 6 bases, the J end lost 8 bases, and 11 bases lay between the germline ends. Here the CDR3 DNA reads TGTGCCAGCAGAAAAGACCCGGATTCACCCCTCCACTTT. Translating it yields CASRKDPDSPLHF.

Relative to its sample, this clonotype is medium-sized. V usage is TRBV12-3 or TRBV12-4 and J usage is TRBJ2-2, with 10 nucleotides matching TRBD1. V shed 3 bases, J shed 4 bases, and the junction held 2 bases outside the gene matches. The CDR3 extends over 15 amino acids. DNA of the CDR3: TGTGCCAGCAGTTTGGACAGGGGGGTCACCGGGGAGCTGTTTTTT. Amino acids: CASSLDRGVTGELFF.

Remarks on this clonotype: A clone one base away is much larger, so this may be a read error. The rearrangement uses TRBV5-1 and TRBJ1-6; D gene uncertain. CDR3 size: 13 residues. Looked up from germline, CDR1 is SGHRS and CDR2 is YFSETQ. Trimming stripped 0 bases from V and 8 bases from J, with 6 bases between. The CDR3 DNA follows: TGCGCCAGCAGCTTGGAAAACCATTCACCCCTCCACTTT. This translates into CASSLENHSPLHF.

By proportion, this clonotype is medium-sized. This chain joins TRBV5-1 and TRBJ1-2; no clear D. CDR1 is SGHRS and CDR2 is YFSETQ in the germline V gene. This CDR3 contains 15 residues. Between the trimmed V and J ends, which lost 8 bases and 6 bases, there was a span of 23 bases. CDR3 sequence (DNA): TGCGCCAGTAAAAAGACAAGCCGACGGATCGATGGCTACACCTTC. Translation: CASKKTSRRIDGYTF.

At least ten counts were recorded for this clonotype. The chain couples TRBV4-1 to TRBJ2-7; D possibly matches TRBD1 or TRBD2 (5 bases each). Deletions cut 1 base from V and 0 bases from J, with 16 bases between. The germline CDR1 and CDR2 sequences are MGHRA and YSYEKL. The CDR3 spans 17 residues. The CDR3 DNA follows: TGCGCCAGCAGCCAAGTATCGGGGACGGGAACCTCCTACGAGCAGTACTTC. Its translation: CASSQVSGTGTSYEQYF.

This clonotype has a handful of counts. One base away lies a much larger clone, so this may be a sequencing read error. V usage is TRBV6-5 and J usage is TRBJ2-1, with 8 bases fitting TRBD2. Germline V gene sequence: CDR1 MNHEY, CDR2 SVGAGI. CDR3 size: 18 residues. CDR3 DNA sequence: TGTGCCAGCAGTCCCGAACCCTCAGCGGGAGACTGGGTGTGGGAGCAGTCCTTC. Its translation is CASSPEPSAGDWVWEQSF.

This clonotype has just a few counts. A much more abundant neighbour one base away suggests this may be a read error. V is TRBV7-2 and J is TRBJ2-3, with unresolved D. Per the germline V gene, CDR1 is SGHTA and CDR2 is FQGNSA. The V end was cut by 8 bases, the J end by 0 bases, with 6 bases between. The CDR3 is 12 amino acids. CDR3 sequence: CASGRSTDTQYF. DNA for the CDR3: TGTGCCAGCGGCCGGAGCACAGATACGCAGTATTTT.

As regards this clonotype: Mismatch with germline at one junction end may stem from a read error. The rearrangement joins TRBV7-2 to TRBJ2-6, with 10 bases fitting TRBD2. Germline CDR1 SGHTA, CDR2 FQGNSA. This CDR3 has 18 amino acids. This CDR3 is CAGSSTLSGRTGANVLTF. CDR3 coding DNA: TGTGCCGGCAGCTCTACCCTTAGCGGGAGGACTGGGGCCAACGTCCTGACTTTC.

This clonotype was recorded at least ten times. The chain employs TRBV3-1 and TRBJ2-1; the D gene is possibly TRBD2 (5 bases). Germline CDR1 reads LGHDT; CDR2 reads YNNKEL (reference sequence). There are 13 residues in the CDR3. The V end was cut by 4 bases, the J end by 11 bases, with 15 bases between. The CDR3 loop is CASSPLGLIQQFF. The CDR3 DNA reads TGTGCCAGCAGCCCCCTTGGACTGATACAGCAGTTCTTC.

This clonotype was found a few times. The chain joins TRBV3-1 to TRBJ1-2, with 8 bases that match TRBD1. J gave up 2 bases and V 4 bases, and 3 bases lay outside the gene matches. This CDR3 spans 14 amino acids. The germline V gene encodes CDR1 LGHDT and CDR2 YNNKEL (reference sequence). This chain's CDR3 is CASSPRTGNYGYTF. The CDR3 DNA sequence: TGTGCCAGCAGCCCTCGGACAGGGAACTATGGCTACACCTTC.

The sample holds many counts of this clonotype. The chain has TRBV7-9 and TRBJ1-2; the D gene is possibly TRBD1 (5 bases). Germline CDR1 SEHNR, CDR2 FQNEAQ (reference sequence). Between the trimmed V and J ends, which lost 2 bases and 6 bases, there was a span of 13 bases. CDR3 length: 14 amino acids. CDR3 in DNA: TGTGCCAGCAGCTTATGGGGGAGTAAAAATGGCTACACCTTC. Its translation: CASSLWGSKNGYTF.

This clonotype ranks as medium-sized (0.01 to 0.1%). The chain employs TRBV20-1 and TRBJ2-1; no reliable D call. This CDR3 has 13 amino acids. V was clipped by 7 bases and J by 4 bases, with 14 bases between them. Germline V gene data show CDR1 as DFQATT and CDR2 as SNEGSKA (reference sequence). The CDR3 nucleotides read TGCAGTGTCAGTCCCTACCAATACAATGAGCAGTTCTTC. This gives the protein CSVSPYQYNEQFF.

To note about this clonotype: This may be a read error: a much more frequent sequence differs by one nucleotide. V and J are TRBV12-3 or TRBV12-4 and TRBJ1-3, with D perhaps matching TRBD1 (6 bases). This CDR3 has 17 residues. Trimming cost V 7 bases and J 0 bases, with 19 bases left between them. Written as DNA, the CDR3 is TGTGCCAGCAATGTTTACAGGGTAGTTAACTCTGGAAACACCATATATTTT. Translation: CASNVYRVVNSGNTIYF.

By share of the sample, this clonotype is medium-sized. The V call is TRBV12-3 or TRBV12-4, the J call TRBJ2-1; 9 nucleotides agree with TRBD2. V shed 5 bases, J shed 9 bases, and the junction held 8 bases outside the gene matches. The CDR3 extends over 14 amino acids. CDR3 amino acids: CASSRGAGGVEQFF. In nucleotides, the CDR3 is TGTGCCAGCAGTCGCGGCGCGGGGGGGGTTGAGCAGTTCTTC.

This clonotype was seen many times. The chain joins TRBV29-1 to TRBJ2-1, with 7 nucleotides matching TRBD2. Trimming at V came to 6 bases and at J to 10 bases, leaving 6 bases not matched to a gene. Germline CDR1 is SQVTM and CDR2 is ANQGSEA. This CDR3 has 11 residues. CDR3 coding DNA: TGCAGCGTACGACTAGCTGGGGAGCAGTTCTTC. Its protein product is CSVRLAGEQFF.

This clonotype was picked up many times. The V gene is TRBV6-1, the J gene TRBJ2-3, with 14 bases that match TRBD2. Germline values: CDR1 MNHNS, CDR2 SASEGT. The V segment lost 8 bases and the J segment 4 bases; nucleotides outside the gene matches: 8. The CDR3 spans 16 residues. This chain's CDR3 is CASVSVGLAGADTQYF. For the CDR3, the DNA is TGTGCCAGCGTTAGTGTGGGACTAGCGGGAGCAGATACGCAGTATTTT.

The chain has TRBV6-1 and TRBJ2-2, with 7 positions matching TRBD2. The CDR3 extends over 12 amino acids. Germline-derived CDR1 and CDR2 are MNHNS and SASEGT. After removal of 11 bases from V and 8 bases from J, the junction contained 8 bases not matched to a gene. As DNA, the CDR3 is TGTGCCTCCCAGCGGGACGGGGGGGAGCTGTTTTTT. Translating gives CASQRDGGELFF.

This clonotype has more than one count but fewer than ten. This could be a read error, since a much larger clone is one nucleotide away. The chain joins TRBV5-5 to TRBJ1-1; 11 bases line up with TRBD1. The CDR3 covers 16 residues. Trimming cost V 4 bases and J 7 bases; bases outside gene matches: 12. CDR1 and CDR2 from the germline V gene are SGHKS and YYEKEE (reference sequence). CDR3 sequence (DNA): TGTGCCAGCAGCGTCCGCCGGGGGACAGGGGGTATTGAAGCTTTCTTT. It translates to CASSVRRGTGGIEAFF.

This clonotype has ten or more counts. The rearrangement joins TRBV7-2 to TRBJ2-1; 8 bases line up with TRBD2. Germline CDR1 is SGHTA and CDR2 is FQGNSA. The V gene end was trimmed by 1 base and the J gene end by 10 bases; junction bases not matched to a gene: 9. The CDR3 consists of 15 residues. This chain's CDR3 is CASSLDAISGIEQFF. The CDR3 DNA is TGTGCCAGCAGCTTAGATGCGATTAGCGGGATCGAGCAGTTCTTC.

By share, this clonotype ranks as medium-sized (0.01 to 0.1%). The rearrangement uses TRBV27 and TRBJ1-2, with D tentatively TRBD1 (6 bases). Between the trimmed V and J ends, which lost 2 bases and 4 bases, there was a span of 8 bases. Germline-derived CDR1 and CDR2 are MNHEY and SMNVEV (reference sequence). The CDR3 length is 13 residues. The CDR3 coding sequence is TGTGCCAGCAGTTTAGTCAGGGGCTATGGCTACACCTTC. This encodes CASSLVRGYGYTF.

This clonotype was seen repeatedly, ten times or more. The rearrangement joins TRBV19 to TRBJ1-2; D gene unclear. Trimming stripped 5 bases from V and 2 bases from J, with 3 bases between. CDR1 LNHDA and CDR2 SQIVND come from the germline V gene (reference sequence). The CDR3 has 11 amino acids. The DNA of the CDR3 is TGTGCCAGTAGTCCAAACTATGGCTACACCTTC. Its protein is CASSPNYGYTF.